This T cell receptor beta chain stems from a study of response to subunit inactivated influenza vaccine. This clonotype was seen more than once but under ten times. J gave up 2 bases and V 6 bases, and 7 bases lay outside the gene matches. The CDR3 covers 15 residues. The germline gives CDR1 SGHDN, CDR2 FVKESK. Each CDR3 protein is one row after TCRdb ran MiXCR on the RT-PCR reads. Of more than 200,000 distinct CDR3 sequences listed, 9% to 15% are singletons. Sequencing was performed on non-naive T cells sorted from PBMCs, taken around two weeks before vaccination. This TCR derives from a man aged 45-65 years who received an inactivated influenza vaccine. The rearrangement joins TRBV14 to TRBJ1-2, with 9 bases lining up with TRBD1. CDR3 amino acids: CASSQSGTGNYGYTF. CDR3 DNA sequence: TGTGCCAGCAGTCAATCCGGGACAGGGAACTATGGCTACACCTTC.